The T cell receptor (beta chain) under discussion was sequenced for a study of T cell responses to AZD1222 COVID-19 vaccine. Findings of the study overall: Vaccine-associated CD4 TCRs spanned spike, dominant at 160-218 and 743-854. Donors skewed white British and female; clonal diversity was possibly underestimated.

The CDR3 is 13 amino acids. The germline CDR1 and CDR2 sequences are MNHEY and SVGAGI. The V gene lost 10 bases and the J gene lost 5 bases, with 15 bases spanning the gap. About this clone: Its specificity is unknown.

The protocol was immunoSEQ multiplex PCR, while the TCRdb copy is restricted to in-frame clones and leaves out a portion. The data hold tens of thousands of clones, with 80% observed a single time. V usage is TRBV6-5 and J usage is TRBJ1-5; TRBD1 is a possible D gene (5 bases). This sample comprised peripheral blood, obtained on day 0 of AZD1222 vaccination. This receptor was obtained from an adult in good health. The DNA for the CDR3 is TGTGCCATCTCGAGGGACGGACATCAGCCCCAGCATTTT. It codes for CAISRDGHQPQHF.